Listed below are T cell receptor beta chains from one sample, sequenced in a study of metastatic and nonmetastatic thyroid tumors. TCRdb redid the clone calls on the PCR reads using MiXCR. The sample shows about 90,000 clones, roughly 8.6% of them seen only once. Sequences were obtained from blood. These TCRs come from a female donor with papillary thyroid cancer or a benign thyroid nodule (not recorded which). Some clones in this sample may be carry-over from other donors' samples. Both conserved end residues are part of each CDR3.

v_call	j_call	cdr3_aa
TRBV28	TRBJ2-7	CASSLGGTAETSSYEQYF
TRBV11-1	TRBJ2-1	CASSLGGSEQFF
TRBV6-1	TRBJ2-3	CASSRTGVSTDTQYF
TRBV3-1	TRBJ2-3	CASSPRDRGTDTQYF
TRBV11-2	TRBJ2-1	CASSPATGGRTNEQFF
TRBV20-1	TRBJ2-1	CSARTGLAYNEQFF
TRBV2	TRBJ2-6	CASSEGRAGANVLTF
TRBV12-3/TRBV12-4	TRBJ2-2	CASSSAGELFF
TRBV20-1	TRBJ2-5	CSGIRGGLTQYF
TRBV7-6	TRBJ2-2	CASSLAAVPTGELFF
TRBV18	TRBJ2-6	CASSLGTPRSGANVLTF
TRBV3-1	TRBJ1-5	CASSATDSPNQPQHF
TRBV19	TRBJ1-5	CASGTGGGQPQHF
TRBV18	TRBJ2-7	CASSPLRGGQGRWEQYF
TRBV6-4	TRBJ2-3	CASSEIAGANTDTQYF
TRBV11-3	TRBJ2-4	CASSLGGHIQYF
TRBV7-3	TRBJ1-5	CASSLSQGGIRQPQHF
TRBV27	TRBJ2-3	CASTPAVGDDTDTQYF
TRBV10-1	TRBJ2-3	CASSDGGAATDTQYF
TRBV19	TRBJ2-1	CASSIVPGAPYNEQFF
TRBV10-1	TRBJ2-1	CASSARRGANEQFF
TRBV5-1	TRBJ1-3	CASRSARGSGNTIYF
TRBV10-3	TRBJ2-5	CAISDGSGQSQYF
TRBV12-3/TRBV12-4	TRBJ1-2	CASSLANGGNYGYTF
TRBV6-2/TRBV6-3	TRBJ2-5	CASSYGLAGGGETQYF
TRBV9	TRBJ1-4	CASSATGQDEKLFF
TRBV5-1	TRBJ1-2	CASSTGTVRDGGYTF